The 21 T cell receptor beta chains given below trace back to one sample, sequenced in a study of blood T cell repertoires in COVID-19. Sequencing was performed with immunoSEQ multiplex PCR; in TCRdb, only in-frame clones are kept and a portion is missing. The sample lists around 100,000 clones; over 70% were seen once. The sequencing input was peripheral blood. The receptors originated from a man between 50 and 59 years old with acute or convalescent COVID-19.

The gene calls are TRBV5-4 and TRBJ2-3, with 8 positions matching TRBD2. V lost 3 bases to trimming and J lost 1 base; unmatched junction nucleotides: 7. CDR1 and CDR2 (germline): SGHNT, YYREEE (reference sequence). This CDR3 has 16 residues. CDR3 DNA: TGTGCCAGCAGCTCCTCAGGGACTAGGGGCACAGATACGCAGTATTTT. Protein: CASSSSGTRGTDTQYF.

CDR3 DNA: TGTGCCAGCAGTTTTAACAGCATGAACACTGAAGCTTTCTTT. It yields the protein CASSFNSMNTEAFF. The chain has TRBV27 and TRBJ1-1; D not resolved. Germline values: CDR1 MNHEY, CDR2 SMNVEV (reference sequence). The CDR3 is made up of 14 amino acids. The V and J ends lost 3 bases and 0 bases respectively, with 8 bases between them.

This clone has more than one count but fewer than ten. CDR3 sequence: CASSQTGGREETQYF. In DNA form, the CDR3 reads TGCGCCAGCAGCCAAACCGGGGGGCGGGAAGAGACCCAGTACTTC. J is TRBJ2-5 and V is TRBV4-1, with D possibly being TRBD2 (7 bases). Germline-derived CDR1 and CDR2 are MGHRA and YSYEKL. V shed 2 bases and J shed 3 bases, with 13 bases lying between them. The CDR3 runs 15 residues.

The CDR3 spells CASRSSGTLNTEAFF. CDR3 coding DNA: TGTGCCAGTAGGTCCTCCGGGACTCTGAACACTGAAGCTTTCTTT. The chain uses TRBV19 and TRBJ1-1; D might be TRBD1 (5 bases). Trimming removed 6 bases from V and 0 bases from J, with 14 bases in between. CDR3 length: 15 amino acids. The V gene's germline CDR1 is LNHDA and CDR2 SQIVND (reference sequence).

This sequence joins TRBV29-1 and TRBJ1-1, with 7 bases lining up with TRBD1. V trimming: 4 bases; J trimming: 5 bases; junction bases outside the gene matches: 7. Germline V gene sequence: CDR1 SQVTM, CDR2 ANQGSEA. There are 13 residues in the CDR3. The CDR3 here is CSVVLDRATEAFF. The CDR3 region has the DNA TGCAGCGTTGTTCTAGACAGGGCGACTGAAGCTTTCTTT.

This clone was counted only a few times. CDR3 coding DNA: TGTGCCAGCAGTGAACAGGGAAGTATTAATGAAAAACTGTTTTTT. It codes for CASSEQGSINEKLFF. The V call is TRBV2, the J call TRBJ1-4, with D possibly being TRBD1 (5 bases). The CDR3 totals 15 residues. The germline CDR1 and CDR2 sequences are SNHLY and FYNNEI. Trimming took 2 bases from V and 4 from J, leaving 11 bases between them. The full variable domain, in which reference TRBV2 and TRBJ1-4 provide the parts outside the CDR3, is EPEVTQTPSHQVTQMGQEVILRCVPISNHLYFYWYRQILGQKVEFLVSFYNNEISEKSEIFDDQFSVERPDGSNFTLKIRSTKLEDSAMYFCASSEQGSINEKLFFGSGTQLSVL.

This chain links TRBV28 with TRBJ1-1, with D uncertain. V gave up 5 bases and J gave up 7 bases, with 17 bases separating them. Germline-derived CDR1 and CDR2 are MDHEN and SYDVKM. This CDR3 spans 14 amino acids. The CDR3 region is CASSPMTGGSEAFF. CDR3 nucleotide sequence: TGTGCCAGCAGTCCAATGACGGGAGGGAGTGAAGCTTTCTTT.

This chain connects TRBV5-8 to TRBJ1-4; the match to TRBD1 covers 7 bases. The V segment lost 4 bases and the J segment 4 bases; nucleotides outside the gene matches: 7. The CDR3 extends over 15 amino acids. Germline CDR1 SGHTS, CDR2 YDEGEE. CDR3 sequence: CASSPRDSLNEKLFF. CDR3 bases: TGTGCCAGCAGCCCCCGGGACAGCCTTAATGAAAAACTGTTTTTT.

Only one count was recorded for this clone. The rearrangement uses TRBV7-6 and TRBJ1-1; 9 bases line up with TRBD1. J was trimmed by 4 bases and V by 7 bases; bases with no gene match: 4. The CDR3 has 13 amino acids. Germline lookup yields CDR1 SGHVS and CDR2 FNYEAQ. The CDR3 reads CASIETGGTEAFF. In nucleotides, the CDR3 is TGTGCCAGCATCGAGACAGGGGGCACTGAAGCTTTCTTT.

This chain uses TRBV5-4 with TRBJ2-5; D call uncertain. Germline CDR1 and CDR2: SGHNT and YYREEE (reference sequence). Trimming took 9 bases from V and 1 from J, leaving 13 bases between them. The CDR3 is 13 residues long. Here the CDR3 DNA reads TGTGCCACCCATACCGAGCCCCAAGAGACCCAGTACTTC. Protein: CATHTEPQETQYF.

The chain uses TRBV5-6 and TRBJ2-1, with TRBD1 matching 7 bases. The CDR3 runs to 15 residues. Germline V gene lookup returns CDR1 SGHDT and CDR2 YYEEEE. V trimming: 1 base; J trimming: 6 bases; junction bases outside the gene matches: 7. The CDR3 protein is CASSLLQGVPNEQFF. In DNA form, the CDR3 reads TGTGCCAGCAGCTTGTTGCAGGGGGTGCCCAATGAGCAGTTCTTC.

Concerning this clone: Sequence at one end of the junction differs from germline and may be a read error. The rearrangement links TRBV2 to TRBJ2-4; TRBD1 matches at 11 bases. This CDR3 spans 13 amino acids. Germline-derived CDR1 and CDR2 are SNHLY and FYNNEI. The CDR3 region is CASSPRGQGVAVF. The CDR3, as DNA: TGTGCCAGCAGTCCGAGGGGACAGGGGGTGGCAGTCTTC.

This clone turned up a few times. In DNA, the CDR3 is TGTGCCAGCAGAGGCCACAGGGGGCGAGGCAATCAGCCCCAGCATTTT. It specifies CASRGHRGRGNQPQHF. The chain combines TRBV2 with TRBJ1-5, with 9 nucleotides matching TRBD1. Trimming at V came to 6 bases and at J to 2 bases, leaving 8 bases not matched to a gene. The CDR3 runs 16 residues. In germline, CDR1 is SNHLY, CDR2 FYNNEI.

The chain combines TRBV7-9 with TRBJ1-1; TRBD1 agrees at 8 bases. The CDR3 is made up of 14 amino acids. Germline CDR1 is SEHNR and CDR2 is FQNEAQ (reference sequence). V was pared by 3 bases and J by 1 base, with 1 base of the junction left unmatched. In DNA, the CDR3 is TGTGCCAGCAGCTTCGGACAGGGGAACACTGAAGCTTTCTTT. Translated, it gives CASSFGQGNTEAFF.

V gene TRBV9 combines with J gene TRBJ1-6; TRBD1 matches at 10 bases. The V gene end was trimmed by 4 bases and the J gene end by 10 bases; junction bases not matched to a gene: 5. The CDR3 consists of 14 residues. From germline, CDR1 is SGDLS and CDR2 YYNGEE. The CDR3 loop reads CASSSRTGGSPLHF. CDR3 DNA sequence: TGTGCCAGCAGCTCTCGGACAGGGGGGTCACCCCTCCACTTT.

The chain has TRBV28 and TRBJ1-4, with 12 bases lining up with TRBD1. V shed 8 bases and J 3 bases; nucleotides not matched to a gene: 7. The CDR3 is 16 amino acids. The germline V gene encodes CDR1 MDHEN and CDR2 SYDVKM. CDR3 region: CASRDRGRGANEKLFF. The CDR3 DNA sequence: TGTGCCAGCCGGGACAGGGGGCGCGGTGCTAATGAAAAACTGTTTTTT.

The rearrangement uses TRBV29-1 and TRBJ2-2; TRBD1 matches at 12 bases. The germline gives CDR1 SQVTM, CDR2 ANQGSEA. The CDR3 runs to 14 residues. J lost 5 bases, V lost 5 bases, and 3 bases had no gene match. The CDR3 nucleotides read TGCAGCGTTTCGGGACAGGGGGCTACCGGGGAGCTGTTTTTT. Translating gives CSVSGQGATGELFF.

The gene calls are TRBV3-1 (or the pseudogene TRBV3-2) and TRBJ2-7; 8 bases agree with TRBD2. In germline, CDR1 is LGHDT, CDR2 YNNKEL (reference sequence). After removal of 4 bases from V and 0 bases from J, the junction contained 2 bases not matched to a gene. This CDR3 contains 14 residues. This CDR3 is CASSPSGGSYEQYF. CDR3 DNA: TGTGCCAGCAGCCCGAGCGGGGGCTCCTACGAGCAGTACTTC.

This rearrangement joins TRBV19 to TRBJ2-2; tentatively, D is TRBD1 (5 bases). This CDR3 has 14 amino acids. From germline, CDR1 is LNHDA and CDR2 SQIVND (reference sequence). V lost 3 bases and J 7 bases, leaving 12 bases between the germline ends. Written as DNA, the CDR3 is TGTGCCAGTAGTATGGGGCAGGGCTACGGGGAGCTGTTTTTT. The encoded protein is CASSMGQGYGELFF.

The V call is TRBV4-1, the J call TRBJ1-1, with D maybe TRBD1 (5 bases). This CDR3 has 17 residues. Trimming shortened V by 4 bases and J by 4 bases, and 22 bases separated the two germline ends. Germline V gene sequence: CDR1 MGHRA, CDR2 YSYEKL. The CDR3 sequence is CASSRRAIRDGSTEAFF. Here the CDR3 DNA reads TGCGCCAGCAGCCGAAGGGCAATCAGGGACGGGAGCACTGAAGCTTTCTTT.

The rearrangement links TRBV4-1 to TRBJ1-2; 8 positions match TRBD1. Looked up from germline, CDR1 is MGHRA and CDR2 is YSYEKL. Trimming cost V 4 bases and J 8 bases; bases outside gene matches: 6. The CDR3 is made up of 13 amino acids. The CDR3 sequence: CASSLRRGHGYTF. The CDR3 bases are TGCGCCAGCAGCCTACGCAGGGGGCACGGCTACACCTTC.